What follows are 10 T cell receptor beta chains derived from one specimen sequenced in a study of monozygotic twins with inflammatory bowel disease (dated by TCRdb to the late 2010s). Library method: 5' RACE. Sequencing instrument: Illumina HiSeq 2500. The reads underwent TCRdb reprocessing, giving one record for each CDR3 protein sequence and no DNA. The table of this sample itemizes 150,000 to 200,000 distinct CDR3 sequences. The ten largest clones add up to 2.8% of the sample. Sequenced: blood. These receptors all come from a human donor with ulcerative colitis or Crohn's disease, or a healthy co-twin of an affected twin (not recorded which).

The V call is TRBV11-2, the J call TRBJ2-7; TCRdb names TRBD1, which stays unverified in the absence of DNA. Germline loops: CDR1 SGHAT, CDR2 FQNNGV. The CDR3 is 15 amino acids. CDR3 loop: CASSFHGQGGYEQYF.

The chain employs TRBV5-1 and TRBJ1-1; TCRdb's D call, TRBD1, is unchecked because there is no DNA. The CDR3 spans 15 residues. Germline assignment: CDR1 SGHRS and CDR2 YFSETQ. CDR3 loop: CASSPRTTGFPEAFF.

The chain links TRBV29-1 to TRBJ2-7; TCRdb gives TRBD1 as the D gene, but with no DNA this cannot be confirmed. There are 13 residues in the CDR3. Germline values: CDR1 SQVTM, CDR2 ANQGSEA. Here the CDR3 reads CSVGQGQVGEQYF.

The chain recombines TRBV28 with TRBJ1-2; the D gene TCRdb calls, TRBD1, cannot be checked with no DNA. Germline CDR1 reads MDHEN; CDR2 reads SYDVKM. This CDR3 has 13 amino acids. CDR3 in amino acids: CASSPIPGRGYTF.

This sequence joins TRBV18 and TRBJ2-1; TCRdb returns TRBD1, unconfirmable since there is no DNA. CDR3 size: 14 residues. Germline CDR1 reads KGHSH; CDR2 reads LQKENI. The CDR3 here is CASTNLQGRDEQFF.

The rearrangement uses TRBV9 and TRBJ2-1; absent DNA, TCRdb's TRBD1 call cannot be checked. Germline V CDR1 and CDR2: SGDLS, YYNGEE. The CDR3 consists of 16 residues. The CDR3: CASSFGAGGTYNEQFF.

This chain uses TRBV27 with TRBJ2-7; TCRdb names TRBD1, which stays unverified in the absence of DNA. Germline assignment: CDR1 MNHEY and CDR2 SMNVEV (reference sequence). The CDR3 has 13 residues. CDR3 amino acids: CASSLVGVHEQYF.

The CDR3 is CASSLGLAPTDTQYF. The J gene is TRBJ2-3, the V gene TRBV7-2; TCRdb indicates TRBD2, and absent DNA this call remains unverified. CDR3 size: 15 residues. The V gene's germline CDR1 is SGHTA and CDR2 FQGNSA. The variable domain in full, with the rest retrieved from reference TRBV7-2 and TRBJ2-3, is GAGVSQSPSNKVTEKGKDVELRCDPISGHTALYWYRQSLGQGLEFLIYFQGNSAPDKSGLPSDRFSAERTGGSVSTLTIQRTQQEDSAVYLCASSLGLAPTDTQYFGPGTRLTVL.

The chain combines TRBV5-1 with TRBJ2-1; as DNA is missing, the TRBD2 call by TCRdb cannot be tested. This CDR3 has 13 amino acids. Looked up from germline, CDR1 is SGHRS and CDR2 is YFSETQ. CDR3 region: CASSTGLRNEQFF.

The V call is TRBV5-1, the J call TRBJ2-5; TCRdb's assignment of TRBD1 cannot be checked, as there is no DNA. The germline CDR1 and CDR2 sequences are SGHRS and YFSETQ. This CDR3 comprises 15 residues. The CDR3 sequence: CASSPGTALQETQYF.